Listed here are 16 T cell receptor beta chains from one sample, sequenced in a study of identifying expanded T cells in peripheral blood. Using immunoSEQ multiplex PCR, the repertoire was profiled, and TCRdb retains in-frame clones only, with some absent. The repertoire holds around 70,000 clones, with approximately 87% as singletons. The specimen was blood. The receptors were gathered from a person between 18 and 75 years old in good health.

The chain carries TRBV28 and TRBJ2-3; 7 bases fit TRBD2. This CDR3 has 15 amino acids. Germline V gene data show CDR1 as MDHEN and CDR2 as SYDVKM. With V trimmed by 5 bases and J by 0 bases, 5 bases remained unmatched. The CDR3 loop is CASSHQAGSTDTQYF. The CDR3 region has the DNA TGTGCCAGCAGTCATCAAGCGGGAAGCACAGATACGCAGTATTTT.

The chain has TRBV6-4 and TRBJ2-1, with TRBD2 matching 13 bases. The V gene's germline CDR1 is MRHNA and CDR2 SNTAGT. CDR3 size: 16 residues. The V gene end was trimmed by 4 bases and the J gene end by 4 bases; junction bases not matched to a gene: 4. CDR3 sequence (DNA): TGTGCCAGCAGTGGAGGGACTAGCGGGACGTACAATGAGCAGTTCTTC. This gives the protein CASSGGTSGTYNEQFF.

DNA of the CDR3: TGTGCCAGCAGTTCCGTCCTGGGGGGTCAGCCCCAGCATTTT. Its translation is CASSSVLGGQPQHF. J is TRBJ1-5 and V is TRBV27, with D perhaps TRBD1 (5 bases). Germline loops: CDR1 MNHEY, CDR2 SMNVEV (reference sequence). Trimming shortened V by 4 bases and J by 6 bases, and 13 bases separated the two germline ends. The CDR3 totals 14 residues.

The chain links TRBV28 to TRBJ2-7, with no clear D. There are 14 residues in the CDR3. Germline CDR1 MDHEN, CDR2 SYDVKM. Trimming pared 3 bases from V and 0 bases from J, leaving 9 bases between. CDR3 amino acids: CASSLLGLSYEQYF. CDR3 nucleotide sequence: TGTGCCAGCAGTTTGTTAGGCCTCTCCTACGAGCAGTACTTC.

The chain is built from TRBV4-2 and TRBJ1-2, with 7 bases that match TRBD1. The CDR3 has 13 residues. Germline trimming cut 4 bases from V and 8 bases from J; bases unmatched to any gene: 7. The germline CDR1 and CDR2 sequences are LGHNA and YNFKEQ. CDR3 bases: TGTGCCAGCAGCCCGGAGACAGGGTTCGGCTACACCTTC. This translates into CASSPETGFGYTF.

The gene calls are TRBV9 and TRBJ2-5, with 15 nucleotides matching TRBD2. The CDR3 covers 17 residues. The V segment lost 4 bases and the J segment 5 bases; nucleotides outside the gene matches: 9. Germline assignment: CDR1 SGDLS and CDR2 YYNGEE. In nucleotides, the CDR3 is TGTGCCAGCAGCCCGGGACTAGCGGGAGGAGGTTATGAGACCCAGTACTTC. This encodes CASSPGLAGGGYETQYF.

The V call is TRBV7-8, the J call TRBJ2-5; 9 nucleotides match TRBD1. The CDR3 extends over 16 amino acids. Trimming cost V 1 base and J 1 base; bases outside gene matches: 4. The germline V gene encodes CDR1 SGHVS and CDR2 FQNEAQ. The CDR3: CASSLGGTGFQETQYF. Here the CDR3 DNA reads TGTGCCAGCAGCTTAGGCGGGACAGGGTTCCAAGAGACCCAGTACTTC.

This chain links TRBV6-5 with TRBJ2-7; TRBD2 agrees at 13 bases. Germline loops: CDR1 MNHEY, CDR2 SVGAGI. Losses at the gene ends were 4 bases for V and 1 base for J; bases not matched to a gene: 1. The CDR3 has 15 residues. The CDR3 reads CASSSTSGRSYEQYF. CDR3 nucleotides: TGTGCCAGCAGTTCGACTAGCGGGAGGTCCTACGAGCAGTACTTC.

This clone was observed once. The chain is built from TRBV28 and TRBJ1-4; tentative D call: TRBD1 (6 bases). CDR3 length: 16 residues. V was cut by 7 bases and J by 4 bases, with 19 bases left in between. Looked up from germline, CDR1 is MDHEN and CDR2 is SYDVKM. The CDR3 bases are TGTGCCAGCAAACCTACGAGGGGGACTGATAATGAAAAACTGTTTTTT. Translating gives CASKPTRGTDNEKLFF.

V usage is TRBV9 and J usage is TRBJ1-1, with TRBD1 matching 9 bases. This CDR3 has 14 amino acids. Germline CDR1 reads SGDLS; CDR2 reads YYNGEE. V dropped 4 bases and J dropped 1; count of bases not matched to a gene: 2. The CDR3 DNA reads as TGTGCCAGCAGCTCGGGACAGGGGAACACTGAAGCTTTCTTT. Residues: CASSSGQGNTEAFF. The full variable domain, in which reference TRBV9 and TRBJ1-1 provide the parts outside the CDR3, is DSGVTQTPKHLITATGQRVTLRCSPRSGDLSVYWYQQSLDQGLQFLIQYYNGEERAKGNILERFSAQQFPDLHSELNLSSLELGDSALYFCASSSGQGNTEAFFGQGTRLTVV.

The chain uses TRBV5-1 and TRBJ2-7, with 7 positions matching TRBD1. J lost 2 bases, V lost 2 bases, and 4 bases had no gene match. The CDR3 has 14 amino acids. Germline values: CDR1 SGHRS, CDR2 YFSETQ. The CDR3 is CASSFKQGAYEQYF. CDR3 sequence (DNA): TGCGCCAGCAGCTTTAAGCAGGGGGCCTACGAGCAGTACTTC.

The chain is built from TRBV19 and TRBJ1-2; TRBD1 matches 9 bases. The CDR3 contains 14 residues. The germline V gene has CDR1 LNHDA and CDR2 SQIVND (reference sequence). J gave up 7 bases and V 8 bases, and 11 bases lay outside the gene matches. The DNA of the CDR3 is TGTGCCAGTGAGGGACAGGGCTCTTTCTCTGGCTACACCTTC. Translation: CASEGQGSFSGYTF.

The chain has TRBV5-1 and TRBJ2-1; 7 bases are shared with TRBD2. With V trimmed by 2 bases and J by 2 bases, 10 bases remained unmatched. Germline CDR1 reads SGHRS; CDR2 reads YFSETQ. The CDR3 runs to 17 residues. The chain's CDR3 is CASSFGLDGTPYNEQFF. The CDR3 bases are TGCGCCAGCAGCTTTGGACTAGACGGGACCCCCTACAATGAGCAGTTCTTC.

This clone showed up just once. The chain carries TRBV29-1 and TRBJ2-1, with 11 nucleotides matching TRBD2. This CDR3 region has 15 residues. Germline values: CDR1 SQVTM, CDR2 ANQGSEA. Trimming at V came to 4 bases and at J to 7 bases, leaving 9 bases not matched to a gene. The CDR3 loop is CSVAGSASGRNEQFF. As DNA, the CDR3 is TGCAGCGTTGCCGGGTCGGCTAGCGGGAGGAATGAGCAGTTCTTC.

The chain is built from TRBV4-1 and TRBJ2-5; a weak D match, TRBD1 (5 bases). The germline V gene encodes CDR1 MGHRA and CDR2 YSYEKL. Trimming took 1 base from V and 5 from J, leaving 17 bases between them. This CDR3 spans 16 amino acids. CDR3 nucleotide sequence: TGCGCCAGCAGCCAAGGGGGCCGGGTCCGCGAGGAGACCCAGTACTTC. As protein: CASSQGGRVREETQYF.

Note on this clone: At one boundary the junction diverges from the germline segment, which might be a read error. The V and J genes are TRBV11-2 and TRBJ2-7; 13 bases agree with TRBD2. Germline-derived CDR1 and CDR2 are SGHAT and FQNNGV. There are 13 residues in the CDR3. The chain's CDR3 is CASTLGLAGAMDF. The CDR3 region has the DNA TGTGCCAGCACCCTCGGACTAGCGGGGGCCATGGACTTC.